This T cell receptor beta chain was sequenced during a study of blood T cells in healthy people across ages (dated by TCRdb to between 2015 and 2017). Some background on the complete study: In model experiments, template switching captured roughly one uniquely barcoded TCR beta cDNA molecule for every two T cells. Age-related changes in TCR beta repertoire diversity were measured in the study by deep sequencing normalized with unique cDNA molecular identifiers. Four age groups were formed from the donors: young (average 16 years), middle-aged (more than 35), aged (approximately 60) and long-lived (less than 85). To avoid experimental bias, donors of different ages were spread randomly across the sequencing lanes. For two donors (one aged 18 to 29 and one aged 80 or older), the study analyzed two additional independent replicas of 1 million unique cDNA reads from the same blood draw.

The library was generated by 5' RACE. A second PCR of about 7 to 12 cycles was run with a J-beta primer mix and a sample-barcoded 5' primer. Each TCR beta cDNA molecule received a unique molecular identifier from a template-switch 5' adaptor carrying 12 random nucleotides. Each sample yielded at least 2.5 million CDR3-containing paired-end reads. First-strand cDNA was synthesized from all RNA with the Mint cDNA synthesis kit, primed by a TRBC-specific oligonucleotide. All cDNA was treated with uracil-DNA glycosylase and then went through a first 18-cycle PCR with the universal primers M1SS and BC2_uni_R. In the authors' own workflow: Each sample was normalized by randomly selecting 1 million high-quality reads, each carrying a distinct molecular identifier. Reads sharing molecular identifiers were discarded rather than binned into consensus sequences. CDR3 identification, clonotype clustering and error correction used MiTCR with a Q25 quality threshold and the strictest error-elimination algorithm. A nonparametric unseen species model using Euler transformation provided a lower-bound estimate of total TCR beta diversity. In-frame beta chains were kept once TCRdb had trimmed the public reads at Q25 with fastp and called clones with MiXCR. Rows matching on CDR3 protein sequence are summarized as one entry with the most common DNA and genes. TCRdb, rather than the study authors, made the V and J calls. This sample is represented by over 1,500,000 distinct CDR3 sequences; roughly two fifths of them were singletons. 20% to 25% of the sample rests with the top ten.

Looking up the germline V gene yields CDR1 ENHRY and CDR2 SYGVKD. V is pruned by 6 bases and J by 4 bases, leaving 5 bases of the junction without a gene match. The CDR3 runs 14 residues from the cysteine to the phenylalanine. Only the CDR3 DNA is retained, 42 bases long and in frame from the first base. Systemically healthy Caucasian individuals from Russia, approximately 39 in total and aged about 6 to 90 years, were included as donors. Each donor gave 9 to 10 milliliters of peripheral blood, collected into EDTA-treated Vacutainer tubes. Ficoll-Paque density-gradient centrifugation was used to isolate PBMCs, with at least 6 million per sample. Trizol reagent was used to extract total RNA from the PBMCs, yielding at least 6 micrograms per sample. Naive CD45RAhigh/CD27high T cell percentages were measured by flow cytometry on a PBMC aliquot from every donor. This clonotype was seen only a few times. Its antigen is currently not known. No base quality values were provided; no much bigger clone lies one nucleotide off.

Results the study describes overall, beyond this receptor: Bulk unsorted PBMC profiling prevented conclusive comparison of naive and antigen-experienced compartments. As age increased, observed TCR beta diversity per million T cells dropped in a roughly linear way, and a significant reduction was already evident by age about 40. The percentage of naive T cells measured by flow cytometry correlated strongly with observed TCR beta diversity. Because the CMV infection status of the donors was unknown, age-related changes in expanded clonotypes may potentially have been confounded. Total diversity estimates from one million sequenced T cells were considered lower bounds and underestimates. Compared with the aged group, the long-lived group had more naive CD4+ T cells, fewer expanded clones and increased TCR diversity, suggesting age selection.

The V and J genes are TRBV10-3 and TRBJ2-7, and TRBD1 matches 11 of the central bases. The sample comprised blood. The source of this sequence is a human donor in good health. Read as DNA, the sequence is TGTGCCATCAGGGCGGGACAGGGGGTGTACGAGCAGTACTTC. It encodes CAIRAGQGVYEQYF.